This TCR beta chain derives from a study of CD8 T cells in ankylosing spondylitis. This CDR3 region has 12 residues. Trimming cost V 6 bases and J 2 bases, with 6 bases left between them. Germline V gives CDR1 MNHEY, CDR2 SVGAGI. Concerning this clonotype itself: Its target is not known.

TCRdb independently ran MiXCR on the 5' RACE reads; one entry per CDR3 protein. This sample carries more than 150,000 distinct CDR3 sequences, about 20% of them seen once, and the ten largest clones take approximately 4%. Study-wide results and caveats: In ankylosing spondylitis patients, matched synovial fluid reportedly showed significant enrichment of disease-linked clones. A motif of roughly eight highly homologous TCR beta variants was seen as apparently characteristic of ankylosing spondylitis blood.

The sequence was obtained from a male donor under 30 with ankylosing spondylitis or in good health (not recorded which). The chain is built from TRBV6-5 and TRBJ2-3, with D uncertain. The sample comprised blood, either unsorted or a sorted T cell fraction (not recorded which). The CDR3 is CASRTTTDTQYF. The CDR3 DNA is TGTGCCAGCAGGACGACCACAGATACGCAGTATTTT.